This entry describes one T cell receptor (beta chain). Its antigen is currently unknown. The junction and the germline gene differ at one end; a read error may be behind it. Synthesis of TCR beta cDNA was carried out from about 540 ng total RNA with a constant-region primer. Three nested multiplex PCR rounds of slightly modified ARM-PCR generated TCR beta libraries. Researchers ran the first two PCR rounds for around 10 cycles each with TRBV1-TRBV30 forward primers and a C-beta reverse primer. TCRdb ran MiXCR on the multiplex PCR reads and lists one entry per CDR3 protein. The table has roughly 180,000 distinct CDR3 sequences, approximately 60% seen once; the top ten hold approximately 65%. The CDR3 consists of 12 residues. Germline-derived CDR1 and CDR2 are SGHAT and FQNNGV. The data derive from a study of tumor-infiltrating lymphocytes in primary liver carcinoma. Overall study context: Enrolled patients were male and female, aged 30 to 69 years.

Findings and limits, study-wide: Tumors reached a significantly greater top-250-clone fraction than blood did (p = 0.039). Because the samples were bulk unsorted, the study did not compare CD4+ and CD8+ repertoires.

Researchers drew blood RNA from unsorted whole blood and extracted germline DNA as well. Peripheral blood, around 4 milliliters, was collected prior to surgery. The genes are TRBV11-2 and TRBJ2-7, with no clear D. The clonotype was recovered from a man aged 40-49 years with primary liver carcinoma and hepatitis B virus infection. Material for sequencing was peripheral blood. CDR3 loop: CANSLDGYKQYF. The CDR3 coding sequence is TGCGCCAACAGCTTAGATGGCTACAAGCAGTACTTC.